The source of this TCR beta chain is a study of T-cell memory formation after mild COVID-19. The CDR3 runs 17 residues. The V gene's germline CDR1 is SGHTA and CDR2 FQGNSA. V gave up 5 bases and J gave up 0 bases; unmatched junction bases: 10. Details on this clonotype: Its antigen remains unidentified.

Whole-study results and caveats: A balance of CD4 and CD8 characterized clones contracting day 15 to 85, whereas later expanders leaned CD4+.

UMIs and sample barcodes were carried by the TCR alpha and TCR beta cDNA libraries that 5'RACE produced using constant-segment primers. TCRdb fed the 5' RACE reads into MiXCR, producing one record per CDR3 protein. The sample carries approximately 60,000 distinct CDR3 sequences, 9.5% recorded once. The sample taken for sequencing was PBMCs or a T cell subset sorted from them (not recorded which). The V gene is TRBV7-2, the J gene TRBJ1-3, with 7 bases aligning to TRBD1. The TCR originated in a man in his late teens or twenties who had mild COVID-19 (a few samples of this study predate the infection). Cell type and time point are not known. The CDR3 DNA reads as TGTGCCAGCAGCCCCAGGGGAGGGGGCCTCTCTGGAAACACCATATATTTT. It yields the protein CASSPRGGGLSGNTIYF.